What follows are 17 T cell receptor beta chains derived from one specimen sequenced in a study of CD8+ T cells in alopecia areata. Extracted from the samples, RNA was reverse transcribed into cDNA to serve as the sequencing template. Measured with immunoSEQ multiplex PCR; TCRdb has only the in-frame clones, and not every one. The sample lists 140,000 to 150,000 clones, 45% to 60% occurring once. Treatment noted: oral pan-JAK inhibitor, 5-10 mg twice daily. The specimen comprised CD8+ T cells sorted from blood, sampled at week 4, from a patient treated with tofacitinib. The receptor set was obtained from a human donor with alopecia areata.

V is TRBV27 and J is TRBJ2-1; 7 bases are a match to TRBD2. CDR1 is MNHEY and CDR2 is SMNVEV in the germline V gene (reference sequence). The CDR3 has 15 amino acids. V dropped 3 bases and J dropped 4; count of bases not matched to a gene: 6. The CDR3 region is CASSLTSPEYNEQFF. The CDR3 DNA follows: TGTGCCAGCAGTTTGACTAGCCCTGAGTACAATGAGCAGTTCTTC.

The chain has TRBV6-1 and TRBJ2-1, with D possibly matching TRBD1 (9 bases). The length of the CDR3 is 15 residues. V lost 7 bases and J 9 bases, leaving 22 bases between the germline ends. The germline gives CDR1 MNHNS, CDR2 SASEGT. The CDR3 is CASNSGTGQSIEQFF. CDR3 sequence (DNA): TGTGCCAGCAATAGCGGGACAGGGCAGTCTATTGAGCAGTTCTTC.

This clone was counted a single time. The V and J genes are TRBV5-1 and TRBJ2-7; the match to TRBD1 covers 10 bases. From germline, CDR1 is SGHRS and CDR2 YFSETQ. The ends lost 2 bases at V and 1 base at J; junction bases unmatched: 3. The CDR3 has 15 amino acids. CDR3: CASSFRQGASYEQYF. In nucleotides, the CDR3 is TGCGCCAGCAGCTTCAGACAGGGGGCTTCCTACGAGCAGTACTTC.

The chain has TRBV13 and TRBJ1-6; 8 nucleotides agree with TRBD1. The CDR3 is 15 residues long. V gave up 4 bases and J gave up 8 bases; unmatched junction bases: 7. CDR1 is PRHDT, CDR2 FYEKMQ, per germline (reference sequence). Here the CDR3 reads CASSSPGTGHSPLHF. The CDR3 DNA is TGTGCCAGCAGCTCCCCCGGGACAGGACATTCACCCCTCCACTTT.

The chain employs TRBV7-2 and TRBJ2-7; D is unresolved. The germline V and J ends were trimmed by 3 bases and 0 bases, with 9 bases remaining between them. Germline CDR1 and CDR2: SGHTA and FQGNSA. This CDR3 has 14 amino acids. CDR3 nucleotides: TGTGCCAGCAGCTTGCGCGCCCTCTCCTACGAGCAGTACTTC. Encoded protein: CASSLRALSYEQYF.

There are a few counts of this clone. The gene calls are TRBV12-5 and TRBJ1-2; maybe TRBD1 (6 bases). CDR1 is LGHNT and CDR2 is FRNRAP in the germline V gene. The V end lost 2 bases, the J end lost 5 bases, and 9 bases lay between the germline ends. This CDR3 comprises 13 residues. The CDR3 reads CASGLNRVYGYTF. CDR3 coding DNA: TGTGCTAGTGGTTTGAACAGGGTATATGGCTACACCTTC.

This clone was detected a few times. The genes are TRBV6-1 and TRBJ1-4, with TRBD1 as a possible D gene (6 bases). Trimming shortened V by 1 base and J by 7 bases, and 13 bases separated the two germline ends. This CDR3 has 15 amino acids. Germline-derived CDR1 and CDR2 are MNHNS and SASEGT. CDR3 DNA: TGTGCCAGCAGTGAAGTTCTGGGGGCGCGTGAAAAACTGTTTTTT. This sequence encodes CASSEVLGAREKLFF.

The genes are TRBV9 and TRBJ1-2; maybe TRBD1 (6 bases). The CDR3 consists of 14 residues. The V and J ends lost 4 bases and 6 bases respectively, with 16 bases between them. In germline, CDR1 is SGDLS, CDR2 YYNGEE. CDR3 nucleotides: TGTGCCAGCAGCCCCCGGGGGGCTGAGGATGGCTACACCTTC. Translating it yields CASSPRGAEDGYTF. Combining the CDR3 with reference TRBV9 and TRBJ1-2 gives the whole variable domain DSGVTQTPKHLITATGQRVTLRCSPRSGDLSVYWYQQSLDQGLQFLIQYYNGEERAKGNILERFSAQQFPDLHSELNLSSLELGDSALYFCASSPRGAEDGYTFGSGTRLTVV.

The sample holds a few counts of this clone. The V and J genes are TRBV7-9 and TRBJ1-1, with 9 bases identical to TRBD1. The ends lost 5 bases at V and 1 base at J; junction bases unmatched: 8. Per the germline V gene, CDR1 is SEHNR and CDR2 is FQNEAQ (reference sequence). This CDR3 has 16 amino acids. The CDR3 region has the DNA TGTGCCAGCAGCCCCGGCCCGGGACAGGGGAACACTGAAGCTTTCTTT. Its translation is CASSPGPGQGNTEAFF.

This sequence joins TRBV2 and TRBJ1-5, with D unclear. In germline, CDR1 is SNHLY, CDR2 FYNNEI. The CDR3 runs to 10 residues. V was shortened by 8 bases and J by 9 bases, with 8 bases between the two germline ends. The CDR3 region is CASGEGPQHF. The CDR3 region has the DNA TGTGCCAGCGGGGAGGGGCCCCAGCATTTT.

This clone turned up a few times. This chain links TRBV7-9 with TRBJ1-4, with D uncertain. Germline loops: CDR1 SEHNR, CDR2 FQNEAQ (reference sequence). With 4 bases removed from V and 8 bases from J, the gap between germline ends came to 11 bases. The CDR3 is made up of 13 amino acids. For the CDR3, the DNA is TGTGCCAGCAGCTCGGATCTTCGGGAAAAACTGTTTTTT. It translates to CASSSDLREKLFF. The full variable domain, rest sourced from reference TRBV7-9 and TRBJ1-4, is DTGVSQNPRHKITKRGQNVTFRCDPISEHNRLYWYRQTLGQGPEFLTYFQNEAQLEKSRLLSDRFSAERPKGSFSTLEIQRTEQGDSAMYLCASSSDLREKLFFGSGTQLSVL.

This clone was detected only a few times. CDR3 in DNA: TGCAGCGTAGGGGGGGAACAACCTGAAGCTTTCTTT. Translation: CSVGGEQPEAFF. The rearrangement links TRBV29-1 to TRBJ1-1; tentative D call: TRBD1 (6 bases). V gave up 6 bases and J gave up 6 bases, with 14 bases separating them. The CDR3 loop spans 12 amino acids. The germline V gene has CDR1 SQVTM and CDR2 ANQGSEA. Looking up the rest from reference TRBV29-1 and TRBJ1-1 gives the full variable domain: SAVISQKPSRDICQRGTSLTIQCQVDSQVTMMFWYRQQPGQSLTLIATANQGSEATYESGFVIDKFPISRPNLTFSTLTVSNMSPEDSSIYLCSVGGEQPEAFFGQGTRLTVV.

The V and J genes are TRBV5-1 and TRBJ1-1, with 7 bases aligning to TRBD1. V dropped 0 bases and J dropped 0; count of bases not matched to a gene: 2. Germline V lookup: CDR1 SGHRS, CDR2 YFSETQ. There are 15 residues in the CDR3. CDR3 DNA: TGCGCCAGCAGCTTGGACCAGGGGGTGAACACTGAAGCTTTCTTT. This translates into CASSLDQGVNTEAFF.

J is TRBJ1-2 and V is TRBV7-2, with no clear D. Between the trimmed V and J ends, which lost 4 bases and 8 bases, there was a span of 14 bases. This CDR3 spans 13 amino acids. Germline loops: CDR1 SGHTA, CDR2 FQGNSA. The CDR3 DNA is TGTGCCAGCAGCTCCCCGACGGGAAGCGGCTACACCTTC. This sequence encodes CASSSPTGSGYTF.

This chain connects TRBV5-6 to TRBJ2-1; tentative D call: TRBD2 (6 bases). The CDR3 extends over 14 amino acids. V was shortened by 1 base and J by 9 bases, with 14 bases between the two germline ends. Germline CDR1 and CDR2: SGHDT and YYEEEE. This CDR3 is CASSLPRDSIEQFF. The CDR3 coding sequence is TGTGCCAGCAGCTTGCCGCGGGACTCTATTGAGCAGTTCTTC.

This clone appeared a single time. The chain uses TRBV29-1 and TRBJ2-5, with D perhaps given as TRBD1 or TRBD2 (5 bases each). The CDR3 is made up of 14 amino acids. Germline CDR1 reads SQVTM; CDR2 reads ANQGSEA. Trimming took 4 bases from V and 2 from J, leaving 14 bases between them. The CDR3 DNA is TGCAGCGTTGCTGGGGGACGTATACAAGAGACCCAGTACTTC. Its protein is CSVAGGRIQETQYF.

This rearrangement joins TRBV10-3 to TRBJ1-2; D remains ambiguous. The CDR3 has 12 amino acids. V lost 6 bases and J lost 8, with 13 bases in between. CDR1 is ENHRY and CDR2 is SYGVKD in the germline V gene. This chain's CDR3 is CAISQDQWGYTF. In DNA, the CDR3 is TGTGCCATCAGCCAGGACCAATGGGGCTACACCTTC.